Shown below are 8 T cell receptor beta chains from a single sample sequenced in a study of blood T cell repertoires in COVID-19. The method was immunoSEQ multiplex PCR; TCRdb's version includes in-frame clones alone and lacks a portion of them. The sample comprises around 300,000 clones, around 90% of which are singletons, and about 5% rests with the top ten. The material sequenced was PBMCs or T cells enriched from blood (not recorded which). The receptor source for this set is a young man who had recovered from COVID-19.

V and J are TRBV5-1 and TRBJ2-5, with 7 positions matching TRBD1. Germline loops: CDR1 SGHRS, CDR2 YFSETQ. This CDR3 has 16 amino acids. Germline trimming cut 0 bases from V and 2 bases from J; bases unmatched to any gene: 7. This CDR3 is CASSLGTGGFQETQYF. CDR3 DNA: TGCGCCAGCAGCTTGGGGACAGGAGGCTTTCAAGAGACCCAGTACTTC.

The V call is TRBV7-9, the J call TRBJ2-7; TRBD1 matches 8 bases. With 4 bases clipped from V and 1 base from J, the junction kept 9 bases outside the gene matches. Germline loops: CDR1 SEHNR, CDR2 FQNEAQ (reference sequence). The CDR3 contains 16 residues. This CDR3 reads CASSYDRDRPSYEQYF. Here the CDR3 DNA reads TGTGCCAGCAGCTACGACCGGGACAGGCCGTCCTACGAGCAGTACTTC. The full variable domain, in which reference TRBV7-9 and TRBJ2-7 provide the parts outside the CDR3, is DTGVSQNPRHKITKRGQNVTFRCDPISEHNRLYWYRQTLGQGPEFLTYFQNEAQLEKSRLLSDRFSAERPKGSFSTLEIQRTEQGDSAMYLCASSYDRDRPSYEQYFGPGTRLTVT.

V and J are TRBV7-8 and TRBJ1-1; D gene uncertain. Germline CDR1 and CDR2: SGHVS and FQNEAQ. V gave up 2 bases and J gave up 0 bases, with 16 bases separating them. This CDR3 comprises 17 residues. The CDR3 loop is CASSLRRISGVNTEAFF. Here the CDR3 DNA reads TGTGCCAGCAGCTTAAGGAGAATTAGTGGTGTGAACACTGAAGCTTTCTTT.

This clone was detected once. J is TRBJ2-7 and V is TRBV10-3; TRBD1 matches at 8 bases. Per germline, CDR1 ENHRY and CDR2 SYGVKD. This CDR3 contains 13 residues. With 6 bases clipped from V and 2 bases from J, the junction kept 3 bases outside the gene matches. CDR3 nucleotides: TGTGCCATCAGAGACAGGGGACCCTACGAGCAGTACTTC. Protein sequence: CAIRDRGPYEQYF.

The rearrangement uses TRBV27 and TRBJ1-5, with D possibly TRBD1 on 5 matching bases. CDR1 is MNHEY, CDR2 SMNVEV, per germline (reference sequence). V was shortened by 3 bases and J by 2 bases, with 8 bases between the two germline ends. There are 14 residues in the CDR3. As DNA, the CDR3 is TGTGCCAGCAGTTTCTGGGGGGGCAATCAGCCCCAGCATTTT. It codes for CASSFWGGNQPQHF.

The rearrangement links TRBV12-3 or TRBV12-4 to TRBJ2-4, with 8 bases fitting TRBD1. The CDR3 is made up of 12 amino acids. The V and J ends lost 5 bases and 15 bases, in that order; junction bases with no gene match: 9. Written as DNA, the CDR3 is TGTGCCAGCAGTACCTCTCCCGGGACAGGGTACTTC. Encoded protein: CASSTSPGTGYF.

This sequence joins TRBV29-1 and TRBJ2-7; 8 bases match TRBD1. The CDR3 length is 16 residues. J lost 3 bases, V lost 2 bases, and 12 bases had no gene match. Germline V CDR1 and CDR2: SQVTM, ANQGSEA. DNA of the CDR3: TGCAGCGTTGAATGGGACAGACAGGGGATAGGCTACGAGCAGTACTTC. It specifies CSVEWDRQGIGYEQYF.

This clone has just a few counts. The V and J genes are TRBV4-2 and TRBJ1-1; perhaps TRBD1 as D (6 bases). The CDR3 is 18 residues long. The germline V and J ends were trimmed by 4 bases and 0 bases, with 21 bases remaining between them. The germline CDR1 and CDR2 sequences are LGHNA and YNFKEQ. The CDR3 protein is CASSRLWWGGPMNTEAFF. Here the CDR3 DNA reads TGTGCCAGCAGCCGCCTCTGGTGGGGGGGCCCTATGAACACTGAAGCTTTCTTT.